The 31 T cell receptor beta chains in this list originate from one sample, sequenced in a study of blood T cells in healthy people across ages (dated by TCRdb to 2014 to 2015). Library creation used 5' RACE. This sample was sequenced with an Illumina HiSeq 2500. A second roughly 7 to 11 cycle PCR used a sample-barcoded 5' primer and a J-beta primer mix. Clones were called with MiXCR by TCRdb after fastp trimmed the public reads at Q25, and only in-frame beta chains were retained. Rows are combined by CDR3 protein, so each entry shows the most common genes and DNA. The sample includes 700,000 to 900,000 distinct CDR3 sequences, with less than 70% observed a single time. Of the sample, about 42% is held by the ten largest clones. Sequences were obtained from blood. The receptors derive from a man older than 75 in good health.

This clonotype was seen a handful of times. The gene calls are TRBV20-1 and TRBJ2-1; 9 nucleotides line up with TRBD2. J lost 6 bases, V lost 3 bases, and 12 bases had no gene match. Germline-derived CDR1 and CDR2 are DFQATT and SNEGSKA (reference sequence). This CDR3 has 16 amino acids. CDR3 residues: CSASVIAGGPGNEQFF. The CDR3 region has the DNA TGCAGTGCTAGTGTCATTGCGGGAGGGCCAGGCAATGAGCAGTTCTTC.

Regarding this clonotype: One junction end disagrees with the germline gene, perhaps due to a read error. The chain employs TRBV6-5 and TRBJ2-4, with no clear D. The CDR3 is made up of 18 amino acids. Germline-derived CDR1 and CDR2 are MNHEY and SVGAGI. The CDR3 reads CTSSYGPPEDKAKNIQYF. The CDR3 DNA reads TGTACCAGCAGTTACGGGCCCCCAGAGGATAAGGCCAAAAACATTCAGTACTTC.

This chain links TRBV5-6 with TRBJ2-4; the match to TRBD2 covers 8 bases. V lost 4 bases, J lost 4 bases, and 7 bases stayed unmatched. Germline loops: CDR1 SGHDT, CDR2 YYEEEE. The CDR3 contains 15 residues. DNA of the CDR3: TGTGCCAGCAGCCCAGGGACTAGAACAAAAAACATTCAGTACTTC. Translation: CASSPGTRTKNIQYF.

The rearrangement joins TRBV3-1 to TRBJ2-1; 13 bases align to TRBD2. The CDR3 loop spans 16 amino acids. Looked up from germline, CDR1 is LGHDT and CDR2 is YNNKEL (reference sequence). The V and J ends lost 4 bases and 6 bases, in that order; junction bases with no gene match: 6. In DNA, the CDR3 is TGTGCCAGCAGCCGCCTACTAGCGGGAGGGCGCAATGAGCAGTTCTTC. Its protein product is CASSRLLAGGRNEQFF.

This clonotype has a handful of counts. This may come from a read error, since a much larger clone is one base off. The chain carries TRBV7-2 and TRBJ1-1; no clear D gene. The length of the CDR3 is 13 residues. The ends were cut back, 8 bases at V and 4 bases at J, with 14 bases in the middle. Per germline, CDR1 SGHTA and CDR2 FQGNSA. CDR3 in amino acids: CASLWERGTEAFF. CDR3 sequence (DNA): TGTGCCAGCCTATGGGAGCGGGGCACTGAAGCTTTCTTT.

The V and J genes are TRBV10-1 and TRBJ2-1; tentatively, D is TRBD1 (5 bases). The J call may be mistaken, given a closer DNA end match to TRBJ2-7. CDR3 length equals 17 residues. The germline gives CDR1 WNHNN, CDR2 SYGVQD (reference sequence). In nucleotides, the CDR3 is TGCGCCAGCAGTGACCTCCTCGGACCAGGGCATTTTTACGAGCAGTACTTC. It specifies CASSDLLGPGHFYEQYF.

The chain carries TRBV20-1 and TRBJ1-2, with D possibly TRBD1 on 5 matching bases. Trimming took off 4 bases at V and 4 bases at J, with 13 bases between the two ends. Germline CDR1 reads DFQATT; CDR2 reads SNEGSKA (reference sequence). This CDR3 has 13 amino acids. Written as DNA, the CDR3 is TGCAGTGCTATATCAGGGATTCTCTATGGCTACACCTTC. The encoded protein is CSAISGILYGYTF.

The rearrangement joins TRBV5-1 to TRBJ1-1; D not resolved. CDR1 is SGHRS and CDR2 is YFSETQ in the germline V gene. The ends were cut back, 5 bases at V and 7 bases at J, with 12 bases in the middle. The CDR3 spans 12 residues. CDR3 sequence (DNA): TGCGCCAGCAGTCCCGGAGGCGGTGAAGCTTTCTTT. It codes for CASSPGGGEAFF.

This chain links TRBV4-3 with TRBJ1-2; 7 bases match TRBD1. The CDR3 covers 15 residues. V lost 4 bases, J lost 7 bases, and 12 bases stayed unmatched. From germline, CDR1 is LGHNA and CDR2 YSLEER. The CDR3 DNA is TGCGCCAGCAGCCGTGCGGAGGGGGCGCCTAGTGGCTACACCTTC. Translation: CASSRAEGAPSGYTF.

Note on this clonotype: One end of the junction varies from germline; a read error may be responsible. The chain employs TRBV9 and TRBJ1-1; weak D call: TRBD1 (6 bases). The germline V gene has CDR1 SGDLS and CDR2 YYNGEE. The CDR3 loop spans 18 amino acids. This chain's CDR3 is CVSSARGGGPIVNTEAFF. The CDR3 nucleotides are TGTGTCAGCAGCGCCCGCGGTGGGGGGCCCATCGTGAACACTGAAGCTTTCTTT.

The rearrangement joins TRBV3-1 to TRBJ2-1, with 11 bases that match TRBD2. This CDR3 is built from 18 residues. Looked up from germline, CDR1 is LGHDT and CDR2 is YNNKEL (reference sequence). J was trimmed by 2 bases and V by 2 bases; bases with no gene match: 8. This chain's CDR3 is CASSQSPISGRAYNEQFF. CDR3 bases: TGTGCCAGCAGCCAATCCCCGATTAGCGGGAGGGCCTACAATGAGCAGTTCTTC.

The V call is TRBV7-2, the J call TRBJ2-3, with D perhaps matching TRBD1 (5 bases). Trimming took 5 bases from V and 14 from J, leaving 20 bases between them. CDR1 SGHTA and CDR2 FQGNSA come from the germline V gene. The CDR3 contains 13 residues. CDR3 region: CASSVTGVRYAYF. Written as DNA, the CDR3 is TGTGCCAGCAGCGTTACAGGAGTGAGATACGCGTATTTT.

The genes are TRBV6-2 or TRBV6-3 and TRBJ1-2, with 10 bases identical to TRBD1. V shed 4 bases and J 7 bases; nucleotides not matched to a gene: 6. Germline loops: CDR1 MNHEY, CDR2 SVGEGT. The CDR3 spans 14 residues. The CDR3 region has the DNA TGTGCCAGCAGTTGGACGGGACAGGGGAGTGGCTACACCTTC. Translated, it gives CASSWTGQGSGYTF.

This CDR3 reads CASTAMTGSTEAFF. As DNA, the CDR3 is TGTGCCAGCACTGCTATGACGGGGTCCACTGAAGCTTTCTTT. This chain joins TRBV14 and TRBJ1-1; D call uncertain. Germline loops: CDR1 SGHDN, CDR2 FVKESK. The CDR3 runs to 14 residues. V lost 7 bases and J 4 bases, leaving 16 bases between the germline ends.

This clonotype was recorded only once. The CDR3 loop reads CASSRGREWADTQYF. The CDR3 coding sequence is TGTGCCAGCAGCCGCGGACGGGAGTGGGCGGATACGCAGTATTTT. The chain carries TRBV7-2 and TRBJ2-3; TRBD2 might be the D (6 bases). This CDR3 has 15 amino acids. Trimming removed 5 bases at V and 6 bases at J, with 18 bases between. Germline values: CDR1 SGHTA, CDR2 FQGNSA.

This chain joins TRBV18 and TRBJ2-1; 7 bases match TRBD1. The CDR3 covers 14 residues. The junction had 8 bases not matched to a gene; V was cut back by 6 bases and J by 6 bases. Per the germline V gene, CDR1 is KGHSH and CDR2 is LQKENI. This CDR3 is CASSPGQAPNEQFF. The CDR3 bases are TGTGCCAGCTCGCCCGGACAGGCCCCCAATGAGCAGTTCTTC. Full variable domain (rest looked up from reference TRBV18 and TRBJ2-1): NAGVMQNPRHLVRRRGQEARLRCSPMKGHSHVYWYRQLPEEGLKFMVYLQKENIIDESGMPKERFSAEFPKEGPSILRIQQVVRGDSAAYFCASSPGQAPNEQFFGPGTRLTVL.

This chain's CDR3 is CATSRMGGADTQYF. The CDR3 DNA reads TGTGCCACCAGCAGAATGGGGGGGGCAGATACGCAGTATTTT. This chain links TRBV15 with TRBJ2-3; 7 bases line up with TRBD2. V was clipped by 2 bases and J by 4 bases; unmatched bases: 3. CDR1 LNHNV and CDR2 YYDKDF come from the germline V gene (reference sequence). The CDR3 is 14 amino acids.

The genes are TRBV6-5 and TRBJ2-4; maybe TRBD2 (5 bases). Germline loops: CDR1 MNHEY, CDR2 SVGAGI. This CDR3 spans 14 amino acids. Trimming took off 0 bases at V and 5 bases at J, with 8 bases between the two ends. CDR3 sequence (DNA): TGTGCCAGCAGTTACTCGAGGGTTCAAAACATTCAGTACTTC. The encoded protein is CASSYSRVQNIQYF.

The sample holds a few counts of this clonotype. The rearrangement joins TRBV6-1 to TRBJ2-7; tentatively, D is TRBD1 (6 bases). V lost 6 bases to trimming and J lost 0 bases, with 18 bases between them. CDR1 and CDR2 (germline): MNHNS, SASEGT. The CDR3 is made up of 16 amino acids. The CDR3 spells CASRELQGPLSYEQYF. The CDR3 DNA sequence: TGTGCCAGCAGGGAACTACAGGGCCCCCTCTCCTACGAGCAGTACTTC.

The chain has TRBV12-3 or TRBV12-4 and TRBJ2-3; D unresolved. Trimming left V 7 bases short and J 5 bases short, with 16 bases between. The CDR3 is 14 amino acids. The CDR3, as DNA: TGTGCCAGCACCCCTTTATCCGCCGAAGATACGCAGTATTTT. Residues: CASTPLSAEDTQYF.

The chain has TRBV5-5 and TRBJ2-1; a weak D match, TRBD1 (6 bases). Trimming shortened V by 0 bases and J by 7 bases, and 17 bases separated the two germline ends. Germline CDR1 is SGHKS and CDR2 is YYEKEE (reference sequence). This CDR3 is built from 16 residues. CDR3 region: CASSLDRGRQGNEQFF. CDR3 DNA sequence: TGTGCCAGCAGCTTGGATCGTGGCCGCCAGGGGAATGAGCAGTTCTTC.

The chain has TRBV7-9 and TRBJ1-3; 12 nucleotides match TRBD1. Losses at the gene ends were 4 bases for V and 4 bases for J; bases not matched to a gene: 8. CDR3 length: 17 residues. The germline gives CDR1 SEHNR, CDR2 FQNEAQ (reference sequence). CDR3 sequence: CASSSPGQGASGNTIYF. CDR3 in DNA: TGTGCCAGCAGCTCACCGGGACAGGGGGCATCGGGAAACACCATATATTTT.

The V call is TRBV20-1, the J call TRBJ2-7; D possibly corresponds to TRBD2 (6 bases). With 3 bases removed from V and 5 bases from J, the gap between germline ends came to 11 bases. CDR3 length: 12 residues. The germline gives CDR1 DFQATT, CDR2 SNEGSKA (reference sequence). Written as DNA, the CDR3 is TGCAGTGCTAGTCGGGGGACGAACGAGCAGTACTTC. Translation: CSASRGTNEQYF.

The table lists this clonotype with a few counts. The J gene is TRBJ1-2, the V gene TRBV12-3 or TRBV12-4; D remains ambiguous. V was clipped by 5 bases and J by 7 bases, with 14 bases between them. This CDR3 region has 13 residues. CDR3 in DNA: TGTGCCAGCAGTCCCCGGCCTGAGTGTGGCTACACCTTC. Translating it yields CASSPRPECGYTF.

V and J are TRBV7-2 and TRBJ1-5, with TRBD1 identical over 8 bases. Losses at the gene ends were 5 bases for V and 1 base for J; bases not matched to a gene: 4. The germline CDR1 and CDR2 sequences are SGHTA and FQGNSA. CDR3 length: 15 amino acids. The chain's CDR3 is CASSQRQGSNQPQHF. CDR3 in DNA: TGTGCCAGCAGCCAGCGACAGGGGAGCAATCAGCCCCAGCATTTT.

The table lists this clonotype with a few counts. The V gene is TRBV3-1, the J gene TRBJ1-2; a weak D match, TRBD1 (5 bases). The V and J ends lost 1 base and 6 bases respectively, with 9 bases between them. CDR3 length equals 13 residues. The germline gives CDR1 LGHDT, CDR2 YNNKEL (reference sequence). The CDR3 is CASSQGDSHGYTF. The CDR3 nucleotides are TGTGCCAGCAGCCAAGGGGACTCTCATGGCTACACCTTC. The entire variable domain, with the rest obtained from reference TRBV3-1 and TRBJ1-2, is as follows: DTAVSQTPKYLVTQMGNDKSIKCEQNLGHDTMYWYKQDSKKFLKIMFSYNNKELIINETVPNRFSPKSPDKAHLNLHINSLELGDSAVYFCASSQGDSHGYTFGSGTRLTVV.

The chain is built from TRBV28 and TRBJ2-2; 8 nucleotides align to TRBD1. CDR3 length equals 14 residues. Germline-derived CDR1 and CDR2 are MDHEN and SYDVKM. V was pared by 2 bases and J by 8 bases, with 4 bases of the junction left unmatched. CDR3 bases: TGTGCCAGCAGTTTACCCAGGGGGCTTGGGGAGCTGTTTTTT. This translates into CASSLPRGLGELFF.

The V gene is TRBV29-1, the J gene TRBJ1-1, with D possibly TRBD1 on 6 matching bases. Germline V gene lookup returns CDR1 SQVTM and CDR2 ANQGSEA. This CDR3 spans 13 amino acids. Trimming removed 3 bases from V and 1 base from J, with 9 bases in between. CDR3 sequence (DNA): TGCAGCGTTGATCGGGGGGCGAACACTGAAGCTTTCTTT. Amino acid sequence: CSVDRGANTEAFF.

The V call is TRBV5-1, the J call TRBJ1-1, with D possibly TRBD1 on 5 matching bases. Trimming stripped 3 bases from V and 4 bases from J, with 16 bases between. Germline values: CDR1 SGHRS, CDR2 YFSETQ. The CDR3 totals 15 residues. CDR3 sequence reads: CASSSLGLGVTEAFF. The CDR3 region has the DNA TGCGCCAGCAGCTCTCTAGGGTTAGGGGTCACTGAAGCTTTCTTT.

The chain employs TRBV29-1 and TRBJ1-1; TRBD1 aligns across 9 bases. The V gene's germline CDR1 is SQVTM and CDR2 ANQGSEA. CDR3 size: 14 residues. Unmatched junction bases numbered 8, after V lost 4 bases and J lost 5 bases. CDR3 in DNA: TGCAGCGTTGGAAAGGGGACAGGGAGTACTGAAGCTTTCTTT. Its translation is CSVGKGTGSTEAFF.

About this clonotype itself: A junction boundary mismatches the germline segment, possibly from a read error. The chain combines TRBV7-7 with TRBJ2-7, with D uncertain. This CDR3 spans 16 amino acids. Germline CDR1 reads SSHAT; CDR2 reads FNYEAQ (reference sequence). This CDR3 reads CASSPGLFGQSYEQYF. Written as DNA, the CDR3 is TGTGCTAGCAGCCCAGGCCTTTTCGGGCAATCCTACGAGCAGTACTTC.